This T cell receptor beta chain was documented in a study of control samples from healthy donors and cancer patients. Repertoires were generated with immunoSEQ multiplex PCR, while TCRdb's copy carries only in-frame clones and drops some. The data hold roughly 170,000 clones, with 90% to 95% observed a single time. Trimming left V 3 bases short and J 3 bases short, with 12 bases between. CDR3 length equals 14 residues. Germline assignment: CDR1 SGHDT and CDR2 YYEEEE. This clonotype originated in a young man in good health. The chain uses TRBV5-6 and TRBJ1-2, with D possibly matching TRBD1 (5 bases). Sequencing was carried out using blood. The CDR3: CASSSISGYYGYTF. CDR3 bases: TGTGCCAGCAGCTCCATTTCAGGGTACTATGGCTACACCTTC.